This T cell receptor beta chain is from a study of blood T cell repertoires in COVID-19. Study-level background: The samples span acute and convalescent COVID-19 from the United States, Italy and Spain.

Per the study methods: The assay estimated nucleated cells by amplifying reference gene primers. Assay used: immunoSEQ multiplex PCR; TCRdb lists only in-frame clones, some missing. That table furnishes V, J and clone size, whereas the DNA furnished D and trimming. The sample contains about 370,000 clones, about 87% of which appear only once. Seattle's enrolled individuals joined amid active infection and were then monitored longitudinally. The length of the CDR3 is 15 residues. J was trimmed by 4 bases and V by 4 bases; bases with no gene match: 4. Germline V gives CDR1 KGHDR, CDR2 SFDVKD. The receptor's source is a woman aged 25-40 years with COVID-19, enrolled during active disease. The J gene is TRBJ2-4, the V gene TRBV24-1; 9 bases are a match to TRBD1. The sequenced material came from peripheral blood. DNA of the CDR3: TGTGCCACCAGTGACCCGACAGGGGGGAAAAACATTCAGTACTTC. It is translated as CATSDPTGGKNIQYF.